This TCR beta chain came from a study of CD8 T cells in Susac syndrome. RNA was extracted with the RNeasy kit, and a quantity of 0.5 to 1 ug was reverse transcribed using random hexamers. The CDR3 of TCR beta was amplified by immunoSEQ multiplex PCR across 54 Vbeta and 13 Jbeta. Using its own MiXCR run on the immunoSEQ multiplex PCR reads, TCRdb lists one record per CDR3 protein. The profile covers approximately 180,000 distinct CDR3 sequences, with about 94% appearing a single time and about 0.093% taken by the ten largest. Germline values: CDR1 GTSNPN, CDR2 SVGIG (reference sequence). The length of the CDR3 is 15 residues. V lost 2 bases and J 0 bases, leaving 8 bases between the germline ends.

This receptor was taken from a human donor with multiple sclerosis. The specimen was CD4+ T cells from PBMCs. This rearrangement joins TRBV30 to TRBJ1-6; D is unresolved. The CDR3 is CAWSLWSSYNSPLHF. In nucleotides, the CDR3 is TGTGCCTGGAGTTTATGGAGCTCCTATAATTCACCCCTCCACTTT.